This T cell receptor (beta chain) was documented in a study of shared clonotypes between healthy human individuals. Assay execution took place at the deep level. In the source study's methods: Junction-only sequences without quality scores were provided by ImmunoSEQ, so filtering was different. The assay was immunoSEQ multiplex PCR, and TCRdb's table has in-frame clones only and misses some. The V and J calls and the clone size are those of that table, but D and trimming were determined from the DNA. This table holds 2 million to 2.5 million clones, 90% to 97% found once. Germline V gene lookup returns CDR1 MNHEY and CDR2 SMNVEV (reference sequence). V lost 5 bases, J lost 4 bases, and 10 bases stayed unmatched. This CDR3 is 16 amino acids long. Study findings and constraints: When naive CD4 clonotypes were compared across a handful of donors, approximately 4.9% were shared. There were few donors, and this limited the genetic and exposure-history diversity represented.

In the case of this clone: Its specificity is not known.

Material for sequencing was naive CD4+ T cells sorted from blood. As to subset: CD45RA+ positively selected. The chain is built from TRBV27 and TRBJ2-7; 11 nucleotides match TRBD1. The TCR was taken from a man younger than 35 in good health. The CDR3 DNA is TGTGCCAGCAGTCTAAAGCCGGGACAGGGGGTATACGAGCAGTACTTC. Its translation: CASSLKPGQGVYEQYF.